This T cell receptor beta chain appears in the sequencing data of a study of T-cell memory formation after mild COVID-19. Findings and limits, study-wide: Detection of some responders pre-infection suggested pre-existing cross-reactive memory T cells participated. Contracting CD4+ clones were located mainly in CM and EM, and CD8+ clones in EMRA.

TCRalpha and TCRbeta libraries used 5'RACE with constant-segment primers and UMIs. A single record per CDR3 protein comes from TCRdb applying MiXCR to the 5' RACE reads. The sample carries approximately 99,000 distinct CDR3 sequences, 18% recorded once. CDR3 length: 14 residues. CDR1 and CDR2 from the germline V gene are SGHRS and YFSETQ. The V end was cut by 4 bases, the J end by 2 bases, with 12 bases between. This clonotype was seen more than once but under ten times. Its antigen is unknown. The sequencing sample was made of PBMCs or a T cell subset sorted from them (not recorded which). The chain carries TRBV5-1 and TRBJ1-2; D is unclear. This receptor was obtained from a man aged 18 to 29 who had mild COVID-19 (a few samples of this study predate the infection). Cell type and time point are not known. This CDR3 reads CASSPAGLNYGYTF. The CDR3 nucleotides read TGCGCCAGCAGCCCGGCGGGCCTCAACTATGGCTACACCTTC.